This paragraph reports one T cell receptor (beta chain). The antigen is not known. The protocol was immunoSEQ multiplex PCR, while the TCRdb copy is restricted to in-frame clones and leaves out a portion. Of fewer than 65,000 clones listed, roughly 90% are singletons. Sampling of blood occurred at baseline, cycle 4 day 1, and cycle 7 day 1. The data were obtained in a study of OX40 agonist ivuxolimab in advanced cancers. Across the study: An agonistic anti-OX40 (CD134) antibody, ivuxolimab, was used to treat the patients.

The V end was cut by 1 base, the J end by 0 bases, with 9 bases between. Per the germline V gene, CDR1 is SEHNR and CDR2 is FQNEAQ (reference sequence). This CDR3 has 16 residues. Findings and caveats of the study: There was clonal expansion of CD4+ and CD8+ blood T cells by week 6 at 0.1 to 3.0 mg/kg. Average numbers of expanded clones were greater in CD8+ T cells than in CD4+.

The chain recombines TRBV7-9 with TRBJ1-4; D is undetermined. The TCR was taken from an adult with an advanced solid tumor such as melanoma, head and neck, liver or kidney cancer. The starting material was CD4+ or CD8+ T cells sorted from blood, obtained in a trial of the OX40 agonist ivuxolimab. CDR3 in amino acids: CASSLGGTATNEKLFF. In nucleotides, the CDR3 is TGTGCCAGCAGCTTAGGGGGTACAGCAACTAATGAAAAACTGTTTTTT.